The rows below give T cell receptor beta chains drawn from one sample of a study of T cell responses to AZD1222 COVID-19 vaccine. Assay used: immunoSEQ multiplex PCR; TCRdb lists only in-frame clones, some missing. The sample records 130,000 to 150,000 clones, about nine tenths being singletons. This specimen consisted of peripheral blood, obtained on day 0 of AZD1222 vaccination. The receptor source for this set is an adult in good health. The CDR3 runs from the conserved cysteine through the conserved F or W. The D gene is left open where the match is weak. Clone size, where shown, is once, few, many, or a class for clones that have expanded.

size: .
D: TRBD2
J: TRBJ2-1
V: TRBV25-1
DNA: TGTGCCAGCAGTGAAAATAGCGGGGGGGCCATTGAGCAGTTCTTC
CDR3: CASSENSGGAIEQFF

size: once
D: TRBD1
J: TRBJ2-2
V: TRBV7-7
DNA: TGTGCTAGCAGCCCCAGGACAGGGGGGAACACCGGGGAGCTGTTTTTT
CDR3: CASSPRTGGNTGELFF

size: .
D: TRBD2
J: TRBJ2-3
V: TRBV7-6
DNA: TGTGCCAGCACACCCGGGGGTGGGAGGGGCCGCGGCACAGATACGCAGTATTTT
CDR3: CASTPGGGRGRGTDTQYF

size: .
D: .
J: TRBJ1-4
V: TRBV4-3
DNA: TGCGCCAGCAGCCAAGAACGGGTCCGGCAGGATAATGAAAAACTGTTTTTT
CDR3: CASSQERVRQDNEKLFF

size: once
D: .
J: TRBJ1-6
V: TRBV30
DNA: TGTGCCTGGTCCTCCTTAGGGGCAACGGTGGAATTGCCCCTCCACTTT
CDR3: CAWSSLGATVELPLHF

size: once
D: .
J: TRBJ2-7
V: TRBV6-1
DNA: TGTGCCAGCAGTGAAGAGGCGGACTTAGGGAGATCCTACGAGCAGTACTTC
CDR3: CASSEEADLGRSYEQYF

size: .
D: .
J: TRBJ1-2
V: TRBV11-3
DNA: TGTGCCAGCAGCCCCCCGGACCGGCTGGTCGGCTACACCTTC
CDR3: CASSPPDRLVGYTF

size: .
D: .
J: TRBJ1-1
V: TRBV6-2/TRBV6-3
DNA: TGTGCCAGCAGCCTCCCACCGACGGCCCCTAACACTGAAGCTTTCTTT
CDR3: CASSLPPTAPNTEAFF

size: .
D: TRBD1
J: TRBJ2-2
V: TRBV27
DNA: TGTGCCAGCAGGCAGGGACAGGGGGTAAGCGGGGAGCTGTTTTTT
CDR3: CASRQGQGVSGELFF

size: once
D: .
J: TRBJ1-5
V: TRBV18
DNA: TGTGCCAGCTCACGTGGACTGAATAGCAATCAGCCCCAGCATTTT
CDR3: CASSRGLNSNQPQHF

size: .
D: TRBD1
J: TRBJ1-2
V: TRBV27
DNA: TGTGCCAGCAGTTGGGACAGTGACTATGGCTACACCTTC
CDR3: CASSWDSDYGYTF

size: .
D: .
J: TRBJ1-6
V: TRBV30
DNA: TGTGCCTGGAGTGTAAGGGGGGCCAATAATTCACCCCTCCACTTT
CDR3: CAWSVRGANNSPLHF

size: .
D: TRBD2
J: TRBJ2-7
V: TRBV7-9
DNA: TGTGCCAGCAGCTTAGTCGAACTAGCGGGATGGGAGCAGTACTTC
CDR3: CASSLVELAGWEQYF

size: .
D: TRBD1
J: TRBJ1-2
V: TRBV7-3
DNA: TGTGCCAGCAGCGGCAACCCGACAGGGGTGGTGGGCTACACCTTC
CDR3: CASSGNPTGVVGYTF

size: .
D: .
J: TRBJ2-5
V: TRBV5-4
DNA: TGTGCCAGCAGCTTAAAGGGCCAAGAGACCCAGTACTTC
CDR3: CASSLKGQETQYF

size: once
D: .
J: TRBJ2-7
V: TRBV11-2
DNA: TGTGCCAGCAGCTCCAACCGCCGGGACTCGGCCTACGAGCAGTACTTC
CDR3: CASSSNRRDSAYEQYF

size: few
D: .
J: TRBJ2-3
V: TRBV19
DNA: TGTGCCACTGCTAGCTGGGGGGTCAGCACAGATACGCAGTATTTT
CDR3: CATASWGVSTDTQYF

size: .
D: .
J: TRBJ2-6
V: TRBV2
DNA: TGTGCCAAAAAACTCGCCGTTAACTCTGGGGCCAACGTCCTGACTTTC
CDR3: CAKKLAVNSGANVLTF

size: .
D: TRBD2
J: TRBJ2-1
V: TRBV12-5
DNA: TGTGCTAGTGGTTTGGCCTTGAGAGCGGGAGGGAGCAATGAGCAGTTCTTC
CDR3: CASGLALRAGGSNEQFF

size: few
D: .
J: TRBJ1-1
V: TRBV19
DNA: TGTGCCAGTAGTTACGGGGGAGACACTGAAGCTTTCTTT
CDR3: CASSYGGDTEAFF

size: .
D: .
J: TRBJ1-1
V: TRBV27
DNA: TGTGCCAGCCGACCCCTGACAGAAATGAACACTGAAGCTTTCTTT
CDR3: CASRPLTEMNTEAFF

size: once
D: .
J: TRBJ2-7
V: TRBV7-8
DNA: TGTGCCAGCAGCTTAGAGGCGGAGAGCTCCTACGAGCAGTACTTC
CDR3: CASSLEAESSYEQYF

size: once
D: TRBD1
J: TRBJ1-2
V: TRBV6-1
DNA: TGTGCCAGCAGTGAAGTGGTGGGACAGGGACTTACCTATGGCTACACCTTC
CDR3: CASSEVVGQGLTYGYTF

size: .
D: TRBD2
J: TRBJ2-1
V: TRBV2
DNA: TGTGCCAGCAGTGATCGTCTAGCGGGGGGGACCTACAATGAGCAGTTCTTC
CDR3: CASSDRLAGGTYNEQFF

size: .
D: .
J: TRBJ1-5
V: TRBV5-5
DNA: TGTGCCAGCAGCTGGAGGGGTCAGGGGAATCAGCCCCAGCATTTT
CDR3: CASSWRGQGNQPQHF

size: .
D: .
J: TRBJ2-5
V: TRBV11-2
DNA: TGTGCCAGCAGCTTAGTGTCCGAGACCCAGTACTTC
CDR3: CASSLVSETQYF